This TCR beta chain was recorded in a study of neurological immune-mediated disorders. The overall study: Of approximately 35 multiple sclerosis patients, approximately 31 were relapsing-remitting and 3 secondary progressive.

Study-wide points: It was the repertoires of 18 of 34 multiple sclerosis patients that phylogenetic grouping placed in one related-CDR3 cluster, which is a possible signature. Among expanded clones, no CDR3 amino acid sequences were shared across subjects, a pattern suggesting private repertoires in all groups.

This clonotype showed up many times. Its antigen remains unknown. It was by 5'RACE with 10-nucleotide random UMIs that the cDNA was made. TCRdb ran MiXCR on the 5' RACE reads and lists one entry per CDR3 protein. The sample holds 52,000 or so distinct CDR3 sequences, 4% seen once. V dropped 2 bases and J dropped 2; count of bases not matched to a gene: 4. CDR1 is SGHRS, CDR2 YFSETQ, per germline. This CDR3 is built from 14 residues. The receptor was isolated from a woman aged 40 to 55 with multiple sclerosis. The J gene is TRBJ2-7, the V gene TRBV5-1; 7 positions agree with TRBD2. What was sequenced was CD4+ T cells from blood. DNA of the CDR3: TGCGCCAGCAGCTTTATTAGCGGGCCCTACGAGCAGTACTTC. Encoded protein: CASSFISGPYEQYF.